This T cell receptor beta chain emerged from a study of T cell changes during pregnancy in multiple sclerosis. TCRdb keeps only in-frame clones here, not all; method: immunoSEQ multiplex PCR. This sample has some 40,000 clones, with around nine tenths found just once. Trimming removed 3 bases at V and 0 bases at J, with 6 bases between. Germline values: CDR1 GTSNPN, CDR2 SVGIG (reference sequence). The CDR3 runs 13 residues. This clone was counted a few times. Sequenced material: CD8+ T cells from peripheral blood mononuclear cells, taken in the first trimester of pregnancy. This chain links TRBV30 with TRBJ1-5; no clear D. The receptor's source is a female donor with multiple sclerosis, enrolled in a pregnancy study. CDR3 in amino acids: CAWSAGSNQPQHF. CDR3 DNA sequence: TGTGCCTGGAGCGCCGGTAGCAATCAGCCCCAGCATTTT.